The entry that follows covers one T cell receptor (beta chain) sequence. The entry originates in a study of T cell clones after liver transplantation. Across the whole study: Samples came pre-transplant, pre-randomization before withdrawal, and post-randomization after withdrawal ended.

Data came from immunoSEQ multiplex PCR; TCRdb stores just in-frame clones and leaves some out. The table includes around 100,000 clones, approximately 79% detected once. The V end was cut by 10 bases, the J end by 2 bases, with 11 bases between. The germline gives CDR1 MNHEY, CDR2 SVGAGI. The CDR3 extends over 13 amino acids. The material was CD4+ T cells from blood, obtained around 4 years after liver transplant. This TCR was sampled from a human patient who received a liver transplant. Some T cells may be transferred from the graft donor. The chain couples TRBV6-5 to TRBJ2-2; weak D call: TRBD1 (6 bases). CDR3 in DNA: TGTGCCACCACAGGGCGAAACACCGGGGAGCTGTTTTTT. Protein product: CATTGRNTGELFF.